This paragraph reports one TCR beta chain. Its antigen is undetermined. These data come from a study of regulatory T cells in long-lasting Graves disease. Study observations and caveats: Persistent disease was characterized by preferential usage of TRBV28, TRBJ1-2 and TRBJ2-5.

The CDR3 contains 15 residues. Deletions cut 3 bases from V and 5 bases from J, with 14 bases between. Investigators prepared the TCR beta libraries by applying iRepertoire HTBI primers and Arm-PCR of CDR3 regions. TCRdb reprocessed the multiplex PCR reads via MiXCR and lists one record per CDR3 protein. The table lists fewer than 450,000 distinct CDR3 sequences, less than 25% of them singletons. Time point denoted: persistent/refractory GD, antithyroid drugs over 5 years with positive TRAb. PBMCs provided the RNA from which the TCR library was made. This sequence joins TRBV12-3 or TRBV12-4 and TRBJ2-1, with D tentatively TRBD2 (6 bases). The receptor was derived from a female donor with Graves disease. Material: peripheral blood mononuclear cells (PBMCs), obtained when the disease was refractory, from a patient treated with antithyroid drugs. The DNA of the CDR3 is TGTGCCAGCAGTTTCGGACACGGACTACACAATGAGCAGTTCTTC. This codes for CASSFGHGLHNEQFF.